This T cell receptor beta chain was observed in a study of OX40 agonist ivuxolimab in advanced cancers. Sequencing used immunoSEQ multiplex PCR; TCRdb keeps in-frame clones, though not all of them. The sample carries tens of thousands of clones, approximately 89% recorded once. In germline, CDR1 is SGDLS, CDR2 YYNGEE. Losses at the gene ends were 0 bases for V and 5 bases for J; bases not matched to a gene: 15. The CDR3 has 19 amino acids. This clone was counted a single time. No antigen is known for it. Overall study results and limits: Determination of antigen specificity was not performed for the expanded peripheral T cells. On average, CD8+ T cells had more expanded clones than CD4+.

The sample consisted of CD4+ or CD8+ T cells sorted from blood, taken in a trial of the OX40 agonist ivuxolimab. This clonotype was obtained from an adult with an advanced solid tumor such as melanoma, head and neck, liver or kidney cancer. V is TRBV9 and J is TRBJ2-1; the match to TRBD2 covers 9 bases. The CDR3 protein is CASSVGGSGGTLLNNEQFF. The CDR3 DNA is TGTGCCAGCAGCGTAGGTGGCAGCGGGGGGACCCTACTAAACAATGAGCAGTTCTTC.